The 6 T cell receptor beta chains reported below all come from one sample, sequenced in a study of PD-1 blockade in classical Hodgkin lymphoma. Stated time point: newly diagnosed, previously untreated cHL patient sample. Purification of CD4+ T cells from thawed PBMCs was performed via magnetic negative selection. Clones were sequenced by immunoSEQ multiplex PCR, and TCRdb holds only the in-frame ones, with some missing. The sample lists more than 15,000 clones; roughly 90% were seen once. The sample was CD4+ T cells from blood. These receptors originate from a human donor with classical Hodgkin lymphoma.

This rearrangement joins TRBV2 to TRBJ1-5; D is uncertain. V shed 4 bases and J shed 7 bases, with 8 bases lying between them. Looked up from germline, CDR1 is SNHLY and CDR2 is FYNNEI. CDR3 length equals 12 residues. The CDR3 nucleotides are TGTGCCAGCAGTGGGGAGGGCCAGCCCCAGCATTTT. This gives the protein CASSGEGQPQHF.

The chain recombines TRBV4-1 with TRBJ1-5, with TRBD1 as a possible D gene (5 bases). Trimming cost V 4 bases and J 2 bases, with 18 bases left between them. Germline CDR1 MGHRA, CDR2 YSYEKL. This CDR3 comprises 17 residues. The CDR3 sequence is CASSLNRFDLRNQPQHF. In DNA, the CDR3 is TGCGCCAGCAGCCTGAACAGGTTTGATCTTCGCAATCAGCCCCAGCATTTT.

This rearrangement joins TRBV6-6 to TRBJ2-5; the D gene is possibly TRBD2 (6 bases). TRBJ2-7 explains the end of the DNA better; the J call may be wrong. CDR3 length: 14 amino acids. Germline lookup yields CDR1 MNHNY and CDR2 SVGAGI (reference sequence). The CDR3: CASSYVGRKYEQYF. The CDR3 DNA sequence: TGTGCCAGCAGTTACGTCGGGAGAAAGTACGAGCAGTACTTC.

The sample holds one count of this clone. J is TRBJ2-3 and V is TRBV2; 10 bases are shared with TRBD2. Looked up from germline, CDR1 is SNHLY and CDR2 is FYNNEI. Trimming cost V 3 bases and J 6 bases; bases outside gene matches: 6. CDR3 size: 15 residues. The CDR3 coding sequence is TGTGCCAGCAGTGAGGCTAGCGGGGGCAGGGATACGCAGTATTTT. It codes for CASSEASGGRDTQYF.

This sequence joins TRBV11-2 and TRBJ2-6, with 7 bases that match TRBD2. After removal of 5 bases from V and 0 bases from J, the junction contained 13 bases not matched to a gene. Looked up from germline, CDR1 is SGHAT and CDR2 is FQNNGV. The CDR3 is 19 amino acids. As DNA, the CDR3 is TGTGCCAGCAGCCATGGGAGGGGAATTCTTGGCTCTGGGGCCAACGTCCTGACTTTC. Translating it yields CASSHGRGILGSGANVLTF.

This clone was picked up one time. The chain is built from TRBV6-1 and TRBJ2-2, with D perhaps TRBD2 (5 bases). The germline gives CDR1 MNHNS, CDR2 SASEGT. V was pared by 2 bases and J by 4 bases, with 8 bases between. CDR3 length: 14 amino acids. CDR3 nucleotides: TGTGCCAGCAGTGAAAGGACTCGCACCGGGGAGCTGTTTTTT. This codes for CASSERTRTGELFF.